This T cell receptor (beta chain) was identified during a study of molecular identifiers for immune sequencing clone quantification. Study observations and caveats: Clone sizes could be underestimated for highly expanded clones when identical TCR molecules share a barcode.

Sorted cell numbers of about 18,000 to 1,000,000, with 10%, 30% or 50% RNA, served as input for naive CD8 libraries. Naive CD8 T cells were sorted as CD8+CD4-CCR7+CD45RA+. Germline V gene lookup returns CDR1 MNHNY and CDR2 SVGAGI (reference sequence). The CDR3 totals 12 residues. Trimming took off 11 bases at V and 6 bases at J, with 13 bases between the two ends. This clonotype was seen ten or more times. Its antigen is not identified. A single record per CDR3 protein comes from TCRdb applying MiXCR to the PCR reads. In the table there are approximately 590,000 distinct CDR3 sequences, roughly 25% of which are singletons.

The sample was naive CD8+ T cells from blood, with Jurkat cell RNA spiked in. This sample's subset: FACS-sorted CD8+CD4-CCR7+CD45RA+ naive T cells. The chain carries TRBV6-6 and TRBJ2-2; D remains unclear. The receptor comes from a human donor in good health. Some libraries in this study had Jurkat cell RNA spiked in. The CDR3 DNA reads TGTGCCGCCAGCTGGATGCCCGGGGAGCTGTTTTTT. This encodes CAASWMPGELFF.